This T cell receptor beta chain emerged from a study of OX40 agonist ivuxolimab in advanced cancers. Study as a whole: Patients in the trial were receiving intravenous ivuxolimab every 2 weeks, at doses of 0.01 to 10 mg/kg. Patients with hepatocellular carcinoma, melanoma, renal cell or head and neck cancer made up the dose-escalation patients. Prior checkpoint blockade (anti-PD-1, anti-PD-L1 or anti-CTLA-4) was permitted; 40% had it.

Patients who had autoimmune disease history or got systemic immunosuppression were left out. Sequenced by immunoSEQ multiplex PCR; TCRdb stores in-frame clones only, minus some. The sample carries 35,000 to 55,000 clones, roughly 85% recorded once. This receptor was identified in an adult with an advanced solid tumor such as melanoma, head and neck, liver or kidney cancer. The sample was CD4+ or CD8+ T cells sorted from blood, taken in a trial of the OX40 agonist ivuxolimab.

The CDR3 here is CSTWTGNYGYTF. In DNA form, the CDR3 reads TGCAGCACCTGGACAGGGAACTATGGCTACACCTTC. The gene calls are TRBV29-1 and TRBJ1-2, with TRBD1 matching 8 bases. Germline V gene lookup returns CDR1 SQVTM and CDR2 ANQGSEA. This CDR3 region has 12 residues. The V segment lost 8 bases and the J segment 2 bases; nucleotides outside the gene matches: 4.